What follows describes a single T cell receptor (beta chain). The data were produced by immunoSEQ multiplex PCR, yet TCRdb's version contains in-frame clones alone and is incomplete. The data show 55,000 to 65,000 clones, 65% to 90% seen once. This sample was included in a study of technical replicates of blood from a handful of donors. CDR3 length: 16 residues. Trimming shortened V by 1 base and J by 0 bases, and 9 bases separated the two germline ends. Germline CDR1 is MGHRA and CDR2 is YSYEKL. This chain connects TRBV4-1 to TRBJ2-2; D gene unclear. The sequencing sample was made of PBMCs. The receptor comes from a human donor in good health. Some clones in this sample may be carry-over from other donors' samples. CDR3 residues: CASSQGVRANTGELFF. The DNA for the CDR3 is TGCGCCAGCAGCCAAGGAGTCCGAGCGAACACCGGGGAGCTGTTTTTT.